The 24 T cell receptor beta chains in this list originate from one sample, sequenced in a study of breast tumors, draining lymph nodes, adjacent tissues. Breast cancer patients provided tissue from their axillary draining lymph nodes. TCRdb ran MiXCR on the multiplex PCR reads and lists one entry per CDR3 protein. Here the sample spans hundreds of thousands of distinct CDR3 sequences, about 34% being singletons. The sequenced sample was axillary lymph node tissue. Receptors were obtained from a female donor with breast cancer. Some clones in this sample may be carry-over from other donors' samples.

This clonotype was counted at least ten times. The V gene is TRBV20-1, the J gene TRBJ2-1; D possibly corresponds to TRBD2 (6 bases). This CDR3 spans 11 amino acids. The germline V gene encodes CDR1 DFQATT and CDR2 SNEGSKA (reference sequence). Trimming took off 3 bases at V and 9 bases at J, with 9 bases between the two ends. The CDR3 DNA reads TGCAGTGCTAGTCGGCGGGGTGAGCAGTTCTTC. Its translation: CSASRRGEQFF.

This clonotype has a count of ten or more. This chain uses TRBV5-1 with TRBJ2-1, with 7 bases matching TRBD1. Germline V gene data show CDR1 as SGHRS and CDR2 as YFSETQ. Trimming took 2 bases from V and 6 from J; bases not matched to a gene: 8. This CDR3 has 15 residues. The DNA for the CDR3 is TGCGCCAGCAGCTTAGCTCCGACAGGGTCCAATGAGCAGTTCTTC. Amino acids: CASSLAPTGSNEQFF.

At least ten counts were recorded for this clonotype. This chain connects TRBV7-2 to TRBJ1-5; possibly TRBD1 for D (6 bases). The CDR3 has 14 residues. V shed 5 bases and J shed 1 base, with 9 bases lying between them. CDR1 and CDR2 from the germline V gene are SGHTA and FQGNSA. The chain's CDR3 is CASSTRGSNQPQHF. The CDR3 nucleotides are TGTGCCAGCAGCACAAGGGGGAGCAATCAGCCCCAGCATTTT. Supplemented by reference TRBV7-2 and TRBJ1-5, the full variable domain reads GAGVSQSPSNKVTEKGKDVELRCDPISGHTALYWYRQSLGQGLEFLIYFQGNSAPDKSGLPSDRFSAERTGGSVSTLTIQRTQQEDSAVYLCASSTRGSNQPQHFGDGTRLSIL.

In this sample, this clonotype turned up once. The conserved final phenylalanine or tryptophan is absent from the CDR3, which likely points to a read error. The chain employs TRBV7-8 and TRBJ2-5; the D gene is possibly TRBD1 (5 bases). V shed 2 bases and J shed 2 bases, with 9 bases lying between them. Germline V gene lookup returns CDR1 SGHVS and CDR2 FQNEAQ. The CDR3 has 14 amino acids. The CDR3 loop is CASSLRTLQETQYL. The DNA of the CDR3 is TGTGCCAGCAGCTTAAGGACATTACAAGAGACCCAGTACCTC.

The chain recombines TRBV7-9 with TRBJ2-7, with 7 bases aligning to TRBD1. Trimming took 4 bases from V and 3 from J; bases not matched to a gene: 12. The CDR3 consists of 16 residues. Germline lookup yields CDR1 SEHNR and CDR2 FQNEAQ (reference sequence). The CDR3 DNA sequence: TGTGCCAGCAGCTCTAACTTCGGACAGGACTTCTACGAGCAGTACTTC. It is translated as CASSSNFGQDFYEQYF. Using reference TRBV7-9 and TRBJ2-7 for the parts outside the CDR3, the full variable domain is DTGVSQNPRHKITKRGQNVTFRCDPISEHNRLYWYRQTLGQGPEFLTYFQNEAQLEKSRLLSDRFSAERPKGSFSTLEIQRTEQGDSAMYLCASSSNFGQDFYEQYFGPGTRLTVT.

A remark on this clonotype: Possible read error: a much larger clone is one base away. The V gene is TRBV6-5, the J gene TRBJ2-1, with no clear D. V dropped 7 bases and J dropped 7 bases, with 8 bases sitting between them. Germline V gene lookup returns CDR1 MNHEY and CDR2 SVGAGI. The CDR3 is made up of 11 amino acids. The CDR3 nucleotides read TGTGCCAGCATGCAAAGGAATGAGCAGTTCTTC. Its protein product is CASMQRNEQFF.

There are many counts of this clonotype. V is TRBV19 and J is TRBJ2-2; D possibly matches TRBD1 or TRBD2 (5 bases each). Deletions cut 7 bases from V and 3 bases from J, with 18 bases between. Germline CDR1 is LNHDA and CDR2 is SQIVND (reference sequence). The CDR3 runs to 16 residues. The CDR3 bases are TGTGCCAGTAAGTTCGGGGCGCGTCCGGACACCGGGGAGCTGTTTTTT. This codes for CASKFGARPDTGELFF.

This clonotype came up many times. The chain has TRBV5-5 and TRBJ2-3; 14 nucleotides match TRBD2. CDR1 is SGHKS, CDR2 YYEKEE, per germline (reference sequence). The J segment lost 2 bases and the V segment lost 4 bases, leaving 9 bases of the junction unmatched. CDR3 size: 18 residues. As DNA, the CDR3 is TGTGCCAGCAGCGGCGGGACTAGCGGGAGAGGCATCACAGATACGCAGTATTTT. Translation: CASSGGTSGRGITDTQYF.

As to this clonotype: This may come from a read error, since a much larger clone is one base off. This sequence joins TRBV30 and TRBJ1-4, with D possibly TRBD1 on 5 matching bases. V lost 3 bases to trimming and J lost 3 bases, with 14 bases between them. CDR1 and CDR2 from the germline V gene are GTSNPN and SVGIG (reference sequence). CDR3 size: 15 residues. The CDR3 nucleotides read TGTGCCTGGAGGCGGGGACGTGCAGCTAATGAAAAACTGTTTTTT. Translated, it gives CAWRRGRAANEKLFF.

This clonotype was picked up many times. The CDR3, as DNA: TGTGCCTGGAGTGGTGGCGTGTTAGGAAATGAGCAGTTCTTC. This gives the protein CAWSGGVLGNEQFF. V and J are TRBV30 and TRBJ2-1; D remains unclear. The CDR3 extends over 14 amino acids. CDR1 and CDR2 from the germline V gene are GTSNPN and SVGIG (reference sequence). V was pared by 1 base and J by 7 bases, with 14 bases between.

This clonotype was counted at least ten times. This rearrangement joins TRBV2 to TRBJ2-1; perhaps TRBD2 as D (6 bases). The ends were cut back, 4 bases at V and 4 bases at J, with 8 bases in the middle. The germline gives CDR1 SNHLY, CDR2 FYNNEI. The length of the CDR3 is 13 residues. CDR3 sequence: CASSGRGYNEQFF. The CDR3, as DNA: TGTGCCAGCAGTGGCCGGGGGTACAATGAGCAGTTCTTC.

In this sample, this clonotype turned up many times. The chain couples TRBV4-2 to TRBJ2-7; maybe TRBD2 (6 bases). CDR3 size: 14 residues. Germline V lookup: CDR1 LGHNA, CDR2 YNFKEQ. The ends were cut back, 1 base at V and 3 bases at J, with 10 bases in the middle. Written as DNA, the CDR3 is TGTGCCAGCAGCCAAGCGGGAGAATACTACGAGCAGTACTTC. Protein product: CASSQAGEYYEQYF.

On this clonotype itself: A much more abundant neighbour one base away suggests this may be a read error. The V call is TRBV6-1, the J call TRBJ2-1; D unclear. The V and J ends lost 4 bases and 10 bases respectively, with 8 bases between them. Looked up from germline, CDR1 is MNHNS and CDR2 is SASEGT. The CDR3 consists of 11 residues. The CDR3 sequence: CASSVLYEQFF. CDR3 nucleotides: TGTGCCAGCAGTGTATTGTACGAGCAGTTCTTC.

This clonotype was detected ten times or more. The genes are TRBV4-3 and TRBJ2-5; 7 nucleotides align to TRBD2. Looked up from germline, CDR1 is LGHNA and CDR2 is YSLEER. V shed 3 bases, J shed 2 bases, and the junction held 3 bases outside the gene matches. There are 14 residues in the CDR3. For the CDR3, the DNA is TGCGCCAGCAGCCAGGGGGGGGGACAAGAGACCCAGTACTTC. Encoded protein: CASSQGGGQETQYF.

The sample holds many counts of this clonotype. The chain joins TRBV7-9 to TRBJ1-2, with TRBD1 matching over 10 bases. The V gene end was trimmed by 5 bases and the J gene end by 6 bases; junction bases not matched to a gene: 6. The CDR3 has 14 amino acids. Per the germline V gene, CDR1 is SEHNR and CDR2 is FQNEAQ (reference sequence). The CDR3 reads CASSQTGGYDGYTF. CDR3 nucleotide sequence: TGTGCCAGCAGCCAGACAGGGGGCTACGATGGCTACACCTTC.

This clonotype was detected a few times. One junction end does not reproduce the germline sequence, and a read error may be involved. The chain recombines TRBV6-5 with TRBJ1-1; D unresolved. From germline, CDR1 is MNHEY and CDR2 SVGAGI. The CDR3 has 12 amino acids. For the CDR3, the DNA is TGTGCCAGCACTTACGGGTTGACTGAAGCTTTCTTT. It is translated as CASTYGLTEAFF.

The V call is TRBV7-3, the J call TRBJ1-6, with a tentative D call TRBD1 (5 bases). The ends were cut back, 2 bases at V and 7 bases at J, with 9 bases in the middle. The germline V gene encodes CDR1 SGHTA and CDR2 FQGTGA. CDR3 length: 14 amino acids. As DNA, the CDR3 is TGTGCCAGCAGCTTATTAGGGACGAATTCACCCCTCCACTTT. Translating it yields CASSLLGTNSPLHF.

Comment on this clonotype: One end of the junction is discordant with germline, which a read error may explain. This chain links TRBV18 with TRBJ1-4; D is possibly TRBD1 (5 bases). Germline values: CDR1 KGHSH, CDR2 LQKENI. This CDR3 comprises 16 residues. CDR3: CASPPIPDRVNEKLFF. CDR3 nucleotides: TGTGCCAGCCCACCCATACCCGACAGAGTTAATGAAAAACTGTTTTTT.

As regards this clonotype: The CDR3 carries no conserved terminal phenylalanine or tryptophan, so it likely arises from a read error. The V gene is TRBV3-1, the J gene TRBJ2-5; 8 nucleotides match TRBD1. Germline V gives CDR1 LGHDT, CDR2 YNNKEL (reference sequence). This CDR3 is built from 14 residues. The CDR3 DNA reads TGCGCCAGCAGCCAGGACAGGGTACAAGAGACCCAGTACTCC. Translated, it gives CASSQDRVQETQYS.

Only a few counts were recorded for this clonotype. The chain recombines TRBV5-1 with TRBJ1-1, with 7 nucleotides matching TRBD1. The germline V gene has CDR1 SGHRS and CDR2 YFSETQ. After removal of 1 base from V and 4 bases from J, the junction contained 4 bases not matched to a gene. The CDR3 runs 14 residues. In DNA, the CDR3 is TGCGCCAGCAGCTTGAGGGGGCCGGGCACTGAAGCTTTCTTT. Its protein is CASSLRGPGTEAFF.

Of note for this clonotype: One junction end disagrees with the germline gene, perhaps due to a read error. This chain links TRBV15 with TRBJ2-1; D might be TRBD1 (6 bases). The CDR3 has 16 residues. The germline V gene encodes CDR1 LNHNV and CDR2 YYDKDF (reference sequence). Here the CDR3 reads CATSRDLGARANEQFF. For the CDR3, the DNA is TGTGCCACCAGCAGAGATCTGGGGGCTAGGGCAAATGAGCAGTTTTTC.

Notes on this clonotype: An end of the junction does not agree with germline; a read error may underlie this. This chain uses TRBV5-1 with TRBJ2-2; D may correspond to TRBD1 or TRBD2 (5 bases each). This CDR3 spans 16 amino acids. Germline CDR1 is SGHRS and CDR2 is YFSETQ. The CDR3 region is CASSLWQAGNTGELFF. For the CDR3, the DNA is TGCGCCAGCAGCTTATGGCAGGCAGGGAACACCGGGGAGCTGTTCTTT.

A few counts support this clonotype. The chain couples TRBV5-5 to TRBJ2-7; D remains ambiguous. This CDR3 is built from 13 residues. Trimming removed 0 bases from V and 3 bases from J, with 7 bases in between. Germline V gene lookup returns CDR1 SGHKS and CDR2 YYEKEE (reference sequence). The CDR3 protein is CASSLEPNYEQYF. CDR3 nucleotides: TGTGCCAGCAGCTTGGAGCCGAACTACGAGCAGTACTTC.

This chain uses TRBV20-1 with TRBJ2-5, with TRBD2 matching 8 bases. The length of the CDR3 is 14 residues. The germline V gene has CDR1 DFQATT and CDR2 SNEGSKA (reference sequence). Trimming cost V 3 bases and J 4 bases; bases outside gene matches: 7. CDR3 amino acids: CSARGGGIGETQYF. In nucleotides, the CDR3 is TGCAGTGCTAGGGGCGGGGGGATCGGAGAGACCCAGTACTTC.